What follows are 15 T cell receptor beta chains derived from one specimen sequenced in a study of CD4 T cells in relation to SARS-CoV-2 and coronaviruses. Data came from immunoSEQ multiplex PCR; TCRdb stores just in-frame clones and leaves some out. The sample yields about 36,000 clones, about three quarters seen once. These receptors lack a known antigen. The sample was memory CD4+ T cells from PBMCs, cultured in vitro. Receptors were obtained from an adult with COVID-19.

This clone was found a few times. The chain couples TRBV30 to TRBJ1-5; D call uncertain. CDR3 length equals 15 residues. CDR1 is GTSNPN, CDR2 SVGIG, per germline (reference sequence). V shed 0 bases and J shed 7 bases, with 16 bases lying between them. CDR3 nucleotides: TGTGCCTGGAGTGTAAAGGGATTGGGGAAGCAGCCCCAGCATTTT. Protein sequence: CAWSVKGLGKQPQHF.

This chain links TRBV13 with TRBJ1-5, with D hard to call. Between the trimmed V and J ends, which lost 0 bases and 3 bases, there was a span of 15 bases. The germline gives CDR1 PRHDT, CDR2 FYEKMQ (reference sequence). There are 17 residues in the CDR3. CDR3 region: CASSLGSRRLYNQPQHF. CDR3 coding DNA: TGTGCCAGCAGCTTAGGAAGTAGGCGACTGTACAATCAGCCCCAGCATTTT.

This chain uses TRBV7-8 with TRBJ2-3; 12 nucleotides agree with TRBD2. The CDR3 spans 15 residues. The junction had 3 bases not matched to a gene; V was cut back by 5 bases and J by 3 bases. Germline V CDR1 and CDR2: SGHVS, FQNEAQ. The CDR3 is CASSRTSGRTDTQYF. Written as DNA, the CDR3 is TGTGCCAGCAGCCGAACTAGCGGGAGGACAGATACGCAGTATTTT.

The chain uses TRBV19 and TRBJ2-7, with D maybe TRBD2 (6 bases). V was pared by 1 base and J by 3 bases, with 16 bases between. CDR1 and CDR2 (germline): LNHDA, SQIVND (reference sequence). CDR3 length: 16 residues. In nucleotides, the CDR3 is TGTGCCAGTAGTATAGGGTCCGGGACTGACTTCTACGAGCAGTACTTC. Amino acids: CASSIGSGTDFYEQYF.

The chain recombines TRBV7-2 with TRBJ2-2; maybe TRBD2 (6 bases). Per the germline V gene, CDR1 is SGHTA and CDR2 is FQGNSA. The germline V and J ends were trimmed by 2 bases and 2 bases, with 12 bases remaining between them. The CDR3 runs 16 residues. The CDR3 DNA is TGTGCCAGCAGCTTATACGTCGGGGGAAACACCGGGGAGCTGTTTTTT. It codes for CASSLYVGGNTGELFF.

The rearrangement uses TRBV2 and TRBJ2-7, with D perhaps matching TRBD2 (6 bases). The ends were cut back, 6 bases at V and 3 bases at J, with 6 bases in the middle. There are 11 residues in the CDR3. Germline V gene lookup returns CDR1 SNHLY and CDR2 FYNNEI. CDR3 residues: CASREGYEQYF. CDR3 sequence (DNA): TGTGCCAGCAGGGAGGGCTACGAGCAGTACTTC.

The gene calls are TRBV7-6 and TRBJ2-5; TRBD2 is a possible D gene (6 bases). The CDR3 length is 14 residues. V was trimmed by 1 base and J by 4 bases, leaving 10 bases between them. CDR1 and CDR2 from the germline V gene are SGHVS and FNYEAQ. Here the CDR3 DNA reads TGTGCCAGCAGCTTAGTCGGGAGCGGAGAGACCCAGTACTTC. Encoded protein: CASSLVGSGETQYF.

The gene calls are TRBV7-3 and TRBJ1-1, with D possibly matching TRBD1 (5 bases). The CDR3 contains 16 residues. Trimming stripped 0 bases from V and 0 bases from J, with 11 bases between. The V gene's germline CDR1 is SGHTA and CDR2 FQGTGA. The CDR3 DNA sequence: TGTGCCAGCAGCTTAACAGGGGATGCAATGAACACTGAAGCTTTCTTT. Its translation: CASSLTGDAMNTEAFF. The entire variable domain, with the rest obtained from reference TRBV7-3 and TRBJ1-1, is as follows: GAGVSQTPSNKVTEKGKYVELRCDPISGHTALYWYRQSLGQGPEFLIYFQGTGAADDSGLPNDRFFAVRPEGSVSTLKIQRTERGDSAVYLCASSLTGDAMNTEAFFGQGTRLTVV.

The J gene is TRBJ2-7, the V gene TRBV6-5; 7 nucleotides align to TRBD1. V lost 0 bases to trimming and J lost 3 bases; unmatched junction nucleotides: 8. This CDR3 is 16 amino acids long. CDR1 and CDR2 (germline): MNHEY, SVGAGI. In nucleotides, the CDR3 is TGTGCCAGCAGTTACTCGAAAGACAGGGCTATCTACGAGCAGTACTTC. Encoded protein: CASSYSKDRAIYEQYF.

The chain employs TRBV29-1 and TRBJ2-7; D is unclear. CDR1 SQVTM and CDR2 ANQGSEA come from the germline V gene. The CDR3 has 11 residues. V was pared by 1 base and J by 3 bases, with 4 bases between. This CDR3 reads CSVEVRYEQYF. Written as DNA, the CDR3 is TGCAGCGTTGAAGTCCGCTACGAGCAGTACTTC.

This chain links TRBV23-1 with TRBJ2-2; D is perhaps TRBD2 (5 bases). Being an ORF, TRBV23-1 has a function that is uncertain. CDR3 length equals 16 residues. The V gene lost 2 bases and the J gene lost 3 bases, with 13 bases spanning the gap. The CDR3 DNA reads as TGCGCCAGCAGTCAAGGGAAGCGGAGTGACACCGGGGAGCTGTTTTTT. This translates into CASSQGKRSDTGELFF.

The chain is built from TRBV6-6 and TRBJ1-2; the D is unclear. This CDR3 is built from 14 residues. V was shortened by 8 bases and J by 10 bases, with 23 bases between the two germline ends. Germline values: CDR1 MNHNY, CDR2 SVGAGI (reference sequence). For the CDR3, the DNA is TGTGCCAGCCGAAGGGAGTCCAACACTATGGCCTACACCTTC. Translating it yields CASRRESNTMAYTF.

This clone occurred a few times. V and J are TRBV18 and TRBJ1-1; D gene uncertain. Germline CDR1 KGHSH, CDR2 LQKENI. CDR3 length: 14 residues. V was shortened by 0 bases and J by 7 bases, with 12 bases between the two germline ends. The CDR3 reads CASSPPSEYGEAFF. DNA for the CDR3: TGTGCCAGCTCACCACCGTCAGAATATGGTGAAGCTTTCTTT. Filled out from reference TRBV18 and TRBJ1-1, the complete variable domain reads NAGVMQNPRHLVRRRGQEARLRCSPMKGHSHVYWYRQLPEEGLKFMVYLQKENIIDESGMPKERFSAEFPKEGPSILRIQQVVRGDSAAYFCASSPPSEYGEAFFGQGTRLTVV.

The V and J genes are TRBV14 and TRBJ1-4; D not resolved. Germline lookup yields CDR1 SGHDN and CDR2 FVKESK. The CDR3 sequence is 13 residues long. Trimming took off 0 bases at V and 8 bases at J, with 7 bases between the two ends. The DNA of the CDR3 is TGTGCCAGCAGCCAAGAGGCCGGGGAAAAACTGTTTTTT. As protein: CASSQEAGEKLFF.

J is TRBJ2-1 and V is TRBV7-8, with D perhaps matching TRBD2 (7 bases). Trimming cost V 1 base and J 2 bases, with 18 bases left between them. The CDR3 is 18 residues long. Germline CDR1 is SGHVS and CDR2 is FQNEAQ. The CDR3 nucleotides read TGTGCCAGCAGCTTAGACAGGGCGGGAGAACTAGCCTACAATGAGCAGTTCTTC. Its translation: CASSLDRAGELAYNEQFF.